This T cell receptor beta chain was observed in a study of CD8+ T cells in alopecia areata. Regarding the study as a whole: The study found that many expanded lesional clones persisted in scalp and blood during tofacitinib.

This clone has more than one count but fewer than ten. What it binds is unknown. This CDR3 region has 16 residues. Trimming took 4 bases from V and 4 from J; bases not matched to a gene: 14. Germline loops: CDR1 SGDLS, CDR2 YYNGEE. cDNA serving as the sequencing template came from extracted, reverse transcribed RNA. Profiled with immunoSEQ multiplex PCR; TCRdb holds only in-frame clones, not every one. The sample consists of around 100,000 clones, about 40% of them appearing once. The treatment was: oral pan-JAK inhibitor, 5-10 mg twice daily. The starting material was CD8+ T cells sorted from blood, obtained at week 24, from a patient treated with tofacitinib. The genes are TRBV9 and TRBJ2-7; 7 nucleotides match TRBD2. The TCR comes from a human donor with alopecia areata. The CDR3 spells CASSPRWAGEGYEQYF. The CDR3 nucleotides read TGTGCCAGCAGCCCCCGATGGGCGGGAGAGGGATACGAGCAGTACTTC.